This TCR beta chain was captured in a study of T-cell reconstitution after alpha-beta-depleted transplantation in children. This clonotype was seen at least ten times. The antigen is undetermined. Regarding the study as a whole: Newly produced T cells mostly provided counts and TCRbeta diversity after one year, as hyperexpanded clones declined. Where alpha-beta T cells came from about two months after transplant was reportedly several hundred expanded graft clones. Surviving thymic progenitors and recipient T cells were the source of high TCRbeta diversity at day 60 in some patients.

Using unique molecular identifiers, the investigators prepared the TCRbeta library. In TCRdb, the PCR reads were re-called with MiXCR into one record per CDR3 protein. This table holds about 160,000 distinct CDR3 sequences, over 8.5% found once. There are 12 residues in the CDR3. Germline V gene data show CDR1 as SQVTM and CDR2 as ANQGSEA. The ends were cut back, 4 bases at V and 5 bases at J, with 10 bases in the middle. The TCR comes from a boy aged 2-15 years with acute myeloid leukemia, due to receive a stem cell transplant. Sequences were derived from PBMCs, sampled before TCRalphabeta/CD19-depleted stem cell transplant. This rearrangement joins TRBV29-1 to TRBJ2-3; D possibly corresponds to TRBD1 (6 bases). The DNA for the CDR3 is TGCAGCGTTGCCCAAGGGGGAGATACGCAGTATTTT. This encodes CSVAQGGDTQYF.